The 15 T cell receptor beta chains below were found in one sample sequenced in a study of T cell responses to AZD1222 COVID-19 vaccine. The method was immunoSEQ multiplex PCR; TCRdb's version includes in-frame clones alone and lacks a portion of them. The data show some 120,000 clones, just over 85% seen once. Sequencing was performed on peripheral blood, taken on day 0 of AZD1222 vaccination. These receptors were collected from an adult in good health.

J is TRBJ2-2 and V is TRBV7-2, with D possibly being TRBD2 (7 bases). V lost 5 bases and J 7 bases, leaving 20 bases between the germline ends. The CDR3 spans 16 residues. Germline lookup yields CDR1 SGHTA and CDR2 FQGNSA. The CDR3 DNA reads as TGTGCCAGCAGCCCAGCCCCGGCGGGGGCCGGCGGGGAGCTGTTTTTT. Its protein is CASSPAPAGAGGELFF. The whole variable domain, remainder taken from reference TRBV7-2 and TRBJ2-2, is GAGVSQSPSNKVTEKGKDVELRCDPISGHTALYWYRQSLGQGLEFLIYFQGNSAPDKSGLPSDRFSAERTGGSVSTLTIQRTQQEDSAVYLCASSPAPAGAGGELFFGEGSRLTVL.

The V gene is TRBV4-3, the J gene TRBJ2-3, with 10 bases identical to TRBD2. This CDR3 region has 15 residues. The V gene end was trimmed by 2 bases and the J gene end by 1 base; junction bases not matched to a gene: 0. Germline CDR1 reads LGHNA; CDR2 reads YSLEER. The CDR3 spells CASSQTSGGTDTQYF. In DNA form, the CDR3 reads TGCGCCAGCAGCCAAACTAGCGGGGGCACAGATACGCAGTATTTT.

V usage is TRBV18 and J usage is TRBJ2-2; maybe TRBD2 (6 bases). V gave up 4 bases and J gave up 1 base, with 13 bases separating them. Germline lookup yields CDR1 KGHSH and CDR2 LQKENI. CDR3 size: 16 residues. CDR3 sequence reads: CASSLVGTLNTGELFF. The CDR3 nucleotides read TGTGCCAGCTCACTAGTCGGGACTTTGAACACCGGGGAGCTGTTTTTT.

V and J are TRBV10-2 and TRBJ2-7; TRBD2 agrees at 9 bases. V was clipped by 1 base and J by 7 bases; unmatched bases: 17. The germline V gene encodes CDR1 WSHSY and CDR2 SAAADI. The CDR3 consists of 18 residues. The CDR3 nucleotides are TGCGCCAGCAGTGAGTGGGGTAGCGGGGGCCCCCGATCGGGGGAGCAGTACTTC. It codes for CASSEWGSGGPRSGEQYF.

This chain uses TRBV6-5 with TRBJ2-6, with a possible D match to TRBD1 (6 bases). Germline loops: CDR1 MNHEY, CDR2 SVGAGI. The CDR3 length is 15 residues. The V end was cut by 0 bases, the J end by 12 bases, with 15 bases between. The CDR3 reads CASSYSVQGSVVLTF. The CDR3 DNA reads TGTGCCAGCAGTTACTCCGTCCAGGGGTCTGTCGTCCTGACTTTC.

The chain carries TRBV9 and TRBJ2-6, with 10 bases matching TRBD2. This CDR3 contains 18 residues. The junction had 6 bases not matched to a gene; V was cut back by 3 bases and J by 0 bases. Germline V lookup: CDR1 SGDLS, CDR2 YYNGEE. In DNA form, the CDR3 reads TGTGCCAGCAGCGCATCTAGCGGGGGCGTCTCTGGGGCCAACGTCCTGACTTTC. It specifies CASSASSGGVSGANVLTF.

CDR3 in DNA: TGCGCCAGCTCCCGGACAGCTAACTATGGCTACACCTTC. Translation: CASSRTANYGYTF. The V gene is TRBV5-1, the J gene TRBJ1-2; tentative D call: TRBD1 (6 bases). The CDR3 has 13 residues. Germline CDR1 reads SGHRS; CDR2 reads YFSETQ. Trimming removed 7 bases at V and 0 bases at J, with 10 bases between.

The rearrangement uses TRBV5-4 and TRBJ1-2; D remains unclear. The CDR3 is 13 amino acids. Trimming removed 5 bases at V and 4 bases at J, with 12 bases between. Per germline, CDR1 SGHNT and CDR2 YYREEE (reference sequence). CDR3 residues: CASSVSLFYGYTF. The CDR3 nucleotides are TGTGCCAGCAGTGTCAGTCTTTTCTATGGCTACACCTTC.

The J gene is TRBJ1-1, the V gene TRBV27; possibly TRBD1 for D (6 bases). The CDR3 spans 15 residues. Trimming removed 2 bases at V and 5 bases at J, with 15 bases between. In germline, CDR1 is MNHEY, CDR2 SMNVEV (reference sequence). The CDR3 protein is CASSLIAGVSTEAFF. As DNA, the CDR3 is TGTGCCAGCAGTTTAATCGCAGGGGTTAGTACTGAAGCTTTCTTT.

The chain links TRBV3-1 (or the pseudogene TRBV3-2) to TRBJ2-6; no clear D. V lost 0 bases and J lost 0, with 3 bases in between. The V gene's germline CDR1 is LGHDT and CDR2 YNNKEL (reference sequence). CDR3 size: 15 residues. This CDR3 reads CASSQDYSGANVLTF. CDR3 DNA: TGTGCCAGCAGCCAAGACTACTCTGGGGCCAACGTCCTGACTTTC.

This clone was counted a few times. The chain links TRBV2 to TRBJ1-1; TRBD1 might be the D (6 bases). The V and J ends lost 0 bases and 1 base respectively, with 9 bases between them. The CDR3 consists of 15 residues. Germline V gene lookup returns CDR1 SNHLY and CDR2 FYNNEI. The CDR3 region has the DNA TGTGCCAGCAGTGAAGCGCTCAGGGGGAACACTGAAGCTTTCTTT. It codes for CASSEALRGNTEAFF.

The chain combines TRBV11-3 with TRBJ1-1; D remains ambiguous. Trimming stripped 2 bases from V and 0 bases from J, with 10 bases between. The CDR3 is 15 amino acids. Germline V gene data show CDR1 as SGHNT and CDR2 as YENEEA. CDR3 loop: CASSLNSAMNTEAFF. Written as DNA, the CDR3 is TGTGCCAGCAGCTTAAACTCGGCGATGAACACTGAAGCTTTCTTT.

A single count supports this clone. The J gene is TRBJ2-1, the V gene TRBV2; a weak D match, TRBD1 (5 bases). V was trimmed by 8 bases and J by 8 bases, leaving 19 bases between them. From germline, CDR1 is SNHLY and CDR2 FYNNEI. This CDR3 comprises 14 residues. CDR3 protein: CASVQSPQVDEQFF. The CDR3 region has the DNA TGTGCCAGCGTCCAATCCCCACAGGTCGATGAGCAGTTCTTC.

This sequence joins TRBV24-1 and TRBJ2-3, with D unresolved. V was shortened by 4 bases and J by 6 bases, with 7 bases between the two germline ends. The CDR3 is 12 residues long. Germline V gene lookup returns CDR1 KGHDR and CDR2 SFDVKD. The CDR3 is CATSDHTDTQYF. In DNA form, the CDR3 reads TGTGCCACCAGTGACCACACGGATACGCAGTATTTT.

As concerns this clone: The junction and the germline gene differ at one end; a read error may be behind it. The chain combines TRBV27 with TRBJ2-4, with 10 bases matching TRBD2. The germline V gene has CDR1 MNHEY and CDR2 SMNVEV (reference sequence). The CDR3 loop spans 13 amino acids. CDR3 in amino acids: CASSVLAGESENF. The CDR3 DNA reads as TGTGCCAGCAGCGTGCTAGCGGGAGAGTCGGAGAACTTC.